This T cell receptor beta chain was obtained from a study of blood T cell repertoires in COVID-19. Study in general: The cDNA or gDNA used as material had been derived from T cells, B-cell-depleted T cells, or PBMCs.

The authors' processing: Estimation of nucleated cell counts relied on the amplification of reference gene primers. Measured with immunoSEQ multiplex PCR; TCRdb has only the in-frame clones, and not every one. The V and J calls and clone size are taken from that table; D and trimming were inferred from the DNA. The data hold about 30,000 clones, with approximately 86% observed a single time. This CDR3 contains 14 residues. The V segment lost 4 bases and the J segment 7 bases; nucleotides outside the gene matches: 5. CDR1 and CDR2 from the germline V gene are KGHDR and SFDVKD. This clone was seen once.

Input material: peripheral blood. The chain joins TRBV24-1 to TRBJ2-1; 8 nucleotides line up with TRBD2. The source is a human donor in a cohort sampled during active COVID-19. CDR3 in amino acids: CATSETGGPNEQFF. The CDR3 nucleotides read TGTGCCACCAGTGAGACGGGGGGGCCGAATGAGCAGTTCTTC.